What follows are 8 T cell receptor beta chains derived from one specimen sequenced in a study of cytomegalovirus exposure and HLA in healthy donors. PCR involved 60 Vbeta and 13 Jbeta primers. Data came from immunoSEQ multiplex PCR; TCRdb stores just in-frame clones and leaves some out. Seen in this sample are about 53,000 clones; the ten most common clones hold over 10%. The source material was PBMCs. These receptors came from a man between 18 and 29 years old in good health and CMV-seropositive.

The chain is built from TRBV5-1 and TRBJ2-1; TRBD2 agrees at 14 bases. This CDR3 region has 18 residues. J was trimmed by 8 bases and V by 4 bases; bases with no gene match: 14. Germline V gene lookup returns CDR1 SGHRS and CDR2 YFSETQ. This chain's CDR3 is CASSPKVPGLAGAYEQFF. Here the CDR3 DNA reads TGCGCCAGCAGCCCCAAGGTCCCGGGACTAGCGGGAGCCTATGAGCAGTTCTTC.

This chain links TRBV7-2 with TRBJ2-2, with D possibly TRBD1 on 5 matching bases. V was cut by 0 bases and J by 6 bases, with 14 bases left in between. CDR1 is SGHTA, CDR2 FQGNSA, per germline. The CDR3 is 16 amino acids. CDR3 protein: CASSLAGLLKSGELFF. In DNA form, the CDR3 reads TGTGCCAGCAGCTTAGCGGGGCTCCTTAAGTCCGGGGAGCTGTTTTTT.

The chain employs TRBV5-1 and TRBJ2-1, with a possible D match to TRBD2 (6 bases). CDR1 and CDR2 from the germline V gene are SGHRS and YFSETQ. V lost 0 bases to trimming and J lost 0 bases, with 10 bases between them. The CDR3 runs 16 residues. The chain's CDR3 is CASSLVLASSYNEQFF. CDR3 coding DNA: TGCGCCAGCAGCTTGGTGCTAGCGAGCTCCTACAATGAGCAGTTCTTC.

This rearrangement joins TRBV7-9 to TRBJ2-5, with D maybe TRBD2 (5 bases). The germline CDR1 and CDR2 sequences are SEHNR and FQNEAQ (reference sequence). V dropped 4 bases and J dropped 1 base, with 10 bases sitting between them. This CDR3 contains 14 residues. CDR3: CASSSWTSQETQYF. DNA for the CDR3: TGTGCCAGCAGCTCGTGGACTTCCCAAGAGACCCAGTACTTC.

V is TRBV2 and J is TRBJ2-3, with 12 nucleotides matching TRBD2. The J segment lost 1 base and the V segment lost 6 bases, leaving 2 bases of the junction unmatched. Germline loops: CDR1 SNHLY, CDR2 FYNNEI. CDR3 length: 15 residues. The CDR3 region has the DNA TGTGCCAGCAGCCGACTAGCGGGAGGCACAGATACGCAGTATTTT. The encoded protein is CASSRLAGGTDTQYF.

The CDR3 region has the DNA TGTGCCAGCAGTGCAGAGGAGGGCTGGCGCTATGGCTACACCTTC. Amino acid sequence: CASSAEEGWRYGYTF. The chain has TRBV2 and TRBJ1-2; D gene uncertain. Germline loops: CDR1 SNHLY, CDR2 FYNNEI. The CDR3 covers 15 residues. The ends were cut back, 4 bases at V and 4 bases at J, with 16 bases in the middle. Full variable domain (missing parts from reference TRBV2 and TRBJ1-2): EPEVTQTPSHQVTQMGQEVILRCVPISNHLYFYWYRQILGQKVEFLVSFYNNEISEKSEIFDDQFSVERPDGSNFTLKIRSTKLEDSAMYFCASSAEEGWRYGYTFGSGTRLTVV.

This sequence joins TRBV4-2 and TRBJ2-7, with no clear D. V lost 0 bases to trimming and J lost 6 bases, with 6 bases between them. Germline CDR1 is LGHNA and CDR2 is YNFKEQ. The CDR3 consists of 12 residues. The chain's CDR3 is CASSQDYREQYF. The CDR3 DNA reads TGTGCCAGCAGCCAAGACTACCGCGAGCAGTACTTC.

The V gene is TRBV30, the J gene TRBJ2-7; 8 bases are a match to TRBD1. Germline V CDR1 and CDR2: GTSNPN, SVGIG (reference sequence). The CDR3 loop spans 15 amino acids. V lost 0 bases, J lost 3 bases, and 7 bases stayed unmatched. CDR3 protein: CAWSVEGTGLYEQYF. The CDR3 DNA reads TGTGCCTGGAGTGTTGAAGGGACAGGTCTCTACGAGCAGTACTTC.